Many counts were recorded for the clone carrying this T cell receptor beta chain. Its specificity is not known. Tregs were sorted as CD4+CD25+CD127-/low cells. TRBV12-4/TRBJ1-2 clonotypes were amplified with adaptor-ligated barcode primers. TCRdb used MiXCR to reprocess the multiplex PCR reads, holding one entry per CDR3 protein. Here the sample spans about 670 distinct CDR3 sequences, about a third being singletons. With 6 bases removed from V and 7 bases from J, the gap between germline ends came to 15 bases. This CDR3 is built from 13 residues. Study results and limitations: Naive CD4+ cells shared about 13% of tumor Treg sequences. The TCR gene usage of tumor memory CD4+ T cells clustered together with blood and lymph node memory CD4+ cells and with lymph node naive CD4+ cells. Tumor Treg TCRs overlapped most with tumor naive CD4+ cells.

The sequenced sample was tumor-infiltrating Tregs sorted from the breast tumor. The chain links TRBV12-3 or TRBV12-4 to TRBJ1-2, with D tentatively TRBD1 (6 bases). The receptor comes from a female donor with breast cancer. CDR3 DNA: TGTGCCAGCAGCCTCAGGGGTTCGGCTGGCTACACCTTC. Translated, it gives CASSLRGSAGYTF.